This T cell receptor (beta chain) was observed in a study of OX40 agonist ivuxolimab in advanced cancers. The overall study: At 65% to 90% male, the cohort had a mean age of roughly 60 years, ranging from about 20 to 79.

Notes on the study in general: Fewer expanded clones were found on average in CD4+ than in CD8+ T cells.

The method was immunoSEQ multiplex PCR; TCRdb's version includes in-frame clones alone and lacks a portion of them. The profile shows about 62,000 clones, about four fifths of them singletons. V shed 4 bases, J shed 4 bases, and the junction held 3 bases outside the gene matches. Per germline, CDR1 MNHEY and CDR2 SMNVEV (reference sequence). The CDR3 consists of 14 residues. This clone was counted a single time. The antigen is undetermined. Researchers took blood at baseline, on cycle 4 day 1, and on cycle 7 day 1. The TCR comes from an adult with an advanced solid tumor such as melanoma, head and neck, liver or kidney cancer. The material was CD4+ or CD8+ T cells sorted from blood, obtained in a trial of the OX40 agonist ivuxolimab. The genes are TRBV27 and TRBJ2-4; TRBD1 matches at 8 bases. In DNA, the CDR3 is TGTGCCAGCAGTTCGACAGGGGCTAAAAACATTCAGTACTTC. Residues: CASSSTGAKNIQYF.